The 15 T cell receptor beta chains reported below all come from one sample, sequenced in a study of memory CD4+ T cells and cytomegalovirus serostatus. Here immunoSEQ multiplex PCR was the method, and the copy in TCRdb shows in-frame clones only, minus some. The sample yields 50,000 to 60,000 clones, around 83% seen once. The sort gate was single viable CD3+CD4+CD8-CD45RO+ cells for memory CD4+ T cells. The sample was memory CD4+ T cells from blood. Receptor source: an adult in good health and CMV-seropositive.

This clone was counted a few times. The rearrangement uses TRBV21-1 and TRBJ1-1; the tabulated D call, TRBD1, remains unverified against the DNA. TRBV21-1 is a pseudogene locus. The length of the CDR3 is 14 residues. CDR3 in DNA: TGTGCCAGCAGCAAGGCGACAGGGGGAACTGAAGCTTTCTTT. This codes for CASSKATGGTEAFF.

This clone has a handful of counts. CDR3 in DNA: TGTGCCAGCTCACCACAGACAGGGGGCGCAGAAAAACTGTTTTTT. This encodes CASSPQTGGAEKLFF. The chain is built from TRBV18 and TRBJ1-4; 10 nucleotides align to TRBD1. The V and J ends lost 1 base and 8 bases, in that order; junction bases with no gene match: 4. CDR1 and CDR2 (germline): KGHSH, LQKENI. The CDR3 sequence is 15 residues long.

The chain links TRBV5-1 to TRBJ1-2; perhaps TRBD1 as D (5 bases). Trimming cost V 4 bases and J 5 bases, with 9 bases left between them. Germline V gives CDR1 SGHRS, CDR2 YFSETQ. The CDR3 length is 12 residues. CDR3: CASSDGAYGYTF. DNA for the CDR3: TGCGCCAGCAGCGATGGGGCTTATGGCTACACCTTC.

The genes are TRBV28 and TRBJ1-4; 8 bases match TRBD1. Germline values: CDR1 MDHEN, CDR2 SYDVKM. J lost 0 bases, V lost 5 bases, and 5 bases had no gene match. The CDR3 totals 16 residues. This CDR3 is CASSGQGLATNEKLFF. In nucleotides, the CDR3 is TGTGCCAGCAGTGGACAGGGTCTTGCAACTAATGAAAAACTGTTTTTT.

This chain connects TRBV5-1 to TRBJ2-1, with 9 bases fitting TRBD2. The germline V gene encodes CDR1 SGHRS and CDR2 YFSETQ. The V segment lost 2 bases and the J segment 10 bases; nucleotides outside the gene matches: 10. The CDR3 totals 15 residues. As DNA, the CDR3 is TGCGCCAGCAGCTTCTCTGCGGGGGGGCTCAGGGAGCAGTTCTTC. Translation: CASSFSAGGLREQFF.

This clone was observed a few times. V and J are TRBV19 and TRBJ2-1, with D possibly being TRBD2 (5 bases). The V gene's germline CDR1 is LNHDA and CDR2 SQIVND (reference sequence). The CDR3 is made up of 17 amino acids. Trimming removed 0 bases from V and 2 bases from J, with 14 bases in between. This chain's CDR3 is CASSIDHISGPYNEQFF. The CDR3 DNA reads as TGTGCCAGTAGTATAGATCATATCAGCGGCCCCTACAATGAGCAGTTCTTC. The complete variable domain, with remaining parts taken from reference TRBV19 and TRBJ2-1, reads DGGITQSPKYLFRKEGQNVTLSCEQNLNHDAMYWYRQDPGQGLRLIYYSQIVNDFQKGDIAEGYSVSREKKESFPLTVTSAQKNPTAFYLCASSIDHISGPYNEQFFGPGTRLTVL.

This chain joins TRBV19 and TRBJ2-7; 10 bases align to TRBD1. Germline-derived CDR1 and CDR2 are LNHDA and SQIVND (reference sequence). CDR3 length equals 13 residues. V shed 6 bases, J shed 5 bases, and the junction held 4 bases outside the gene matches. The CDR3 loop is CASSRDRGDEQYF. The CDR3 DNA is TGTGCCAGTAGCCGGGACAGGGGCGACGAGCAGTACTTC.

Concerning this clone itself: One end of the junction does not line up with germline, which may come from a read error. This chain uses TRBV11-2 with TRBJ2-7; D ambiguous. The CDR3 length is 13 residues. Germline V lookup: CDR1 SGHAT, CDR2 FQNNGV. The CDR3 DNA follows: TGTGCCAGCAGCTTATCTTGGATGGAGTCTCCAGGCTTC. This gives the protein CASSLSWMESPGF.

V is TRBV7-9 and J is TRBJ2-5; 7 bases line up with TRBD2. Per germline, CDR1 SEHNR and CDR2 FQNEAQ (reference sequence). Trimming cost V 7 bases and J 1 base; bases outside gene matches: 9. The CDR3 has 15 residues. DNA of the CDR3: TGTGCCAGCAATACCGAGCGGGGCCTCCAAGAGACCCAGTACTTC. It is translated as CASNTERGLQETQYF.

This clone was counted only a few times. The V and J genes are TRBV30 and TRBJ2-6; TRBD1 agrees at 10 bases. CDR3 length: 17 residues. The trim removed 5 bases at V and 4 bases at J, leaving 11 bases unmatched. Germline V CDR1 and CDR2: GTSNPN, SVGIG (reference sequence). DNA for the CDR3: TGTGCCTGGCACCGGGACAGGGGAATGAAAGGGGCCAACGTCCTGACTTTC. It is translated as CAWHRDRGMKGANVLTF.

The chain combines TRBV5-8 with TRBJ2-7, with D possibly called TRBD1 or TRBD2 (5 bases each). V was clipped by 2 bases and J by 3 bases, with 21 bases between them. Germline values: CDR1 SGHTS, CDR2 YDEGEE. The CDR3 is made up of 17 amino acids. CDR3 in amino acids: CASSLKSQGRRGYEQYF. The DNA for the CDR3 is TGTGCCAGCAGCTTAAAATCCCAGGGACGTAGAGGCTACGAGCAGTACTTC.

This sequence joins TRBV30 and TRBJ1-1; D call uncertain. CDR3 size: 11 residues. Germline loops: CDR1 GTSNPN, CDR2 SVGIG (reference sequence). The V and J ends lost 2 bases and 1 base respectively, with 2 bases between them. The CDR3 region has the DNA TGTGCCTGGAGTCGGAACACTGAAGCTTTCTTT. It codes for CAWSRNTEAFF.

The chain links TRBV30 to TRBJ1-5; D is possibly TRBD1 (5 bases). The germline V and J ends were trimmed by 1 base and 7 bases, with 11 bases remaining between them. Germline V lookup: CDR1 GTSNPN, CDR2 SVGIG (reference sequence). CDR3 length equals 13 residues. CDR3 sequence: CAWSGGVGQPQHF. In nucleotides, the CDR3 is TGTGCCTGGAGTGGAGGGGTAGGGCAGCCCCAGCATTTT.

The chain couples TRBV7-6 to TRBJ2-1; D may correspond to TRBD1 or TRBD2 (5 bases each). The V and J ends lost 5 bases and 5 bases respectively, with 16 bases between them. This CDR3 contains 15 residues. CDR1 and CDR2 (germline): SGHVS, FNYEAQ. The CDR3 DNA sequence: TGTGCCAGCAGCCCCTTGAGGGGCGCAGACAATGAGCAGTTCTTC. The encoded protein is CASSPLRGADNEQFF.

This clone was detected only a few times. This chain's CDR3 is CSAREFGEQYF. CDR3 DNA sequence: TGCAGTGCTAGAGAATTTGGGGAGCAGTACTTC. The chain uses TRBV20-1 and TRBJ2-7; D not resolved. There are 11 residues in the CDR3. V was trimmed by 0 bases and J by 7 bases, leaving 7 bases between them. Germline CDR1 is DFQATT and CDR2 is SNEGSKA (reference sequence).